The present T cell receptor beta chain was sequenced within a study of sequential checkpoint blockade in melanoma. Study background: Randomization was 1:1 between first-line nivolumab→ipilimumab and ipilimumab→nivolumab. Maintenance nivolumab came after either treatment sequence.

Using immunoSEQ multiplex PCR, the repertoire was profiled, and TCRdb retains in-frame clones only, with some absent. The sample carries about 10,000 clones, roughly 73% recorded once. V lost 5 bases and J lost 0; bases outside the gene matches: 4. The CDR3 has 14 amino acids. Germline V CDR1 and CDR2: PRHDT, FYEKMQ (reference sequence). Treatment indicated: randomized to nivolumab then ipilimumab (arm A) or the reverse (arm B). Live CD3+CD8+ CD19− CD56− cells were sorted from PBMCs. Sequenced material: CD8+ T cells sorted from blood (inferred from file names), taken from a patient given nivolumab and ipilimumab in sequence. The rearrangement links TRBV13 to TRBJ2-7; 7 nucleotides align to TRBD2. This receptor was identified in a human donor with melanoma. The DNA of the CDR3 is TGTGCCAGCAGCCAAGCGGGGCTCTCCTACGAGCAGTACTTC. It translates to CASSQAGLSYEQYF.